The 9 T cell receptor beta chains given below trace back to one sample, sequenced in a study of early T cells in non-severe SARS-CoV-2 infection. Via MiXCR, TCRdb re-called the 5' RACE reads, giving one row per CDR3 protein. The table has 99,000 or so distinct CDR3 sequences, roughly 15% seen once. The sequenced sample consisted of whole blood. All receptors derive from an adult who was a healthcare worker with PCR-confirmed SARS-CoV-2 infection or an uninfected control (not recorded which).

The chain links TRBV20-1 to TRBJ1-1, with 9 bases lining up with TRBD1. The CDR3 length is 15 residues. Looked up from germline, CDR1 is DFQATT and CDR2 is SNEGSKA (reference sequence). Trimming cost V 6 bases and J 0 bases; bases outside gene matches: 8. CDR3 in DNA: TGCAGTGCCACAGGGGGCGTTAAGATGAACACTGAAGCTTTCTTT. This encodes CSATGGVKMNTEAFF.

The gene calls are TRBV27 and TRBJ2-1; 10 positions agree with TRBD2. The germline V gene encodes CDR1 MNHEY and CDR2 SMNVEV (reference sequence). Trimming removed 4 bases from V and 4 bases from J; junction bases left unmatched: 4. CDR3 size: 15 residues. For the CDR3, the DNA is TGTGCCAGCAGTTCCGGGACTAGCGTTTACAATGAGCAGTTCTTC. It is translated as CASSSGTSVYNEQFF.

The chain links TRBV28 to TRBJ1-1; D is uncertain. This CDR3 spans 15 amino acids. Trimming shortened V by 5 bases and J by 3 bases, and 16 bases separated the two germline ends. Looked up from germline, CDR1 is MDHEN and CDR2 is SYDVKM. The CDR3 protein is CASSPTSLWHTEAFF. The DNA of the CDR3 is TGTGCCAGCAGTCCGACGTCCTTATGGCACACTGAAGCTTTCTTT.

The CDR3 sequence is CASSQDRTSGYTDTQYF. The CDR3 DNA is TGTGCCAGCAGCCAAGATCGGACTAGCGGTTACACAGATACGCAGTATTTT. V is TRBV3-1 and J is TRBJ2-3, with 10 bases matching TRBD2. Trimming at V came to 0 bases and at J to 2 bases, leaving 5 bases not matched to a gene. The CDR3 is 17 amino acids. The germline V gene encodes CDR1 LGHDT and CDR2 YNNKEL (reference sequence).

The rearrangement joins TRBV5-6 to TRBJ2-7; no definite D call. The CDR3 consists of 14 residues. The germline CDR1 and CDR2 sequences are SGHDT and YYEEEE. V lost 5 bases to trimming and J lost 4 bases, with 16 bases between them. The chain's CDR3 is CASSKGIISYEQYF. In DNA, the CDR3 is TGTGCCAGCAGTAAAGGGATTATTTCTTACGAGCAGTACTTC.

This sequence joins TRBV29-1 and TRBJ2-1, with D possibly matching TRBD2 (6 bases). Trimming took 6 bases from V and 8 from J, leaving 20 bases between them. The CDR3 is 14 residues long. In germline, CDR1 is SQVTM, CDR2 ANQGSEA. CDR3 region: CSVGTSRRQDEQFF. As DNA, the CDR3 is TGCAGCGTGGGAACTAGCAGACGTCAGGATGAGCAGTTCTTC.

The sample holds a few counts of this clonotype. CDR3: CASSPRHLTYNEQFF. DNA of the CDR3: TGTGCCAGCAGCCCTAGGCATCTCACCTACAATGAGCAGTTCTTC. The chain has TRBV11-2 and TRBJ2-1; D gene ambiguous. CDR3 length: 15 residues. V dropped 5 bases and J dropped 2 bases, with 13 bases sitting between them. Germline CDR1 reads SGHAT; CDR2 reads FQNNGV. Full variable domain (missing parts from reference TRBV11-2 and TRBJ2-1): EAGVAQSPRYKIIEKRQSVAFWCNPISGHATLYWYQQILGQGPKLLIQFQNNGVVDDSQLPKDRFSAERLKGVDSTLKIQPAKLEDSAVYLCASSPRHLTYNEQFFGPGTRLTVL.

This chain connects TRBV27 to TRBJ2-6, with D perhaps matching TRBD1 or TRBD2 (5 bases each). The germline V gene has CDR1 MNHEY and CDR2 SMNVEV (reference sequence). The CDR3 is 14 amino acids. V shed 7 bases and J shed 4 bases, with 11 bases lying between them. CDR3 protein: CASTTGTGANVLTF. The CDR3 bases are TGTGCCAGCACGACCGGGACCGGGGCCAACGTCCTGACTTTC.

This clonotype was observed a handful of times. The rearrangement links TRBV3-1 to TRBJ2-1; D is undetermined. The CDR3 is 15 amino acids. V was pared by 0 bases and J by 10 bases, with 16 bases between. Germline lookup yields CDR1 LGHDT and CDR2 YNNKEL (reference sequence). This CDR3 reads CASSQDHLGAAEQFF. The CDR3 DNA reads as TGTGCCAGCAGCCAAGATCACTTGGGTGCAGCCGAGCAGTTCTTC.